Described below is a single T cell receptor (beta chain) sequence and its context. Other DNA sequences in the sample encode the same CDR3. This record comes from a study of blood T cell repertoires in COVID-19. Turning to the study itself: COVID-19 samples, acute and convalescent, were from the United States, Italy and Spain. The cDNA or gDNA used as material had been derived from T cells, B-cell-depleted T cells, or PBMCs.

Original processing notes: The assay estimated nucleated cells by amplifying reference gene primers. Measured with immunoSEQ multiplex PCR; TCRdb has only the in-frame clones, and not every one. From that table come the V and J calls and clone size; the DNA was used to work out D and trimming. The sample carries 150,000 to 200,000 clones, 85% to 90% recorded once. Germline V lookup: CDR1 MDHEN, CDR2 SYDVKM. V shed 5 bases, J shed 4 bases, and the junction held 6 bases outside the gene matches. The CDR3 length is 14 residues. The receptor comes from a man aged 18 to 35 with acute or convalescent COVID-19. What was sequenced was peripheral blood. The chain joins TRBV28 to TRBJ2-7; 9 bases agree with TRBD1. The CDR3 sequence: CASSPGTGSYEQYF. The CDR3 DNA reads as TGTGCCAGCAGTCCTGGGACAGGGTCGTACGAGCAGTACTTC.